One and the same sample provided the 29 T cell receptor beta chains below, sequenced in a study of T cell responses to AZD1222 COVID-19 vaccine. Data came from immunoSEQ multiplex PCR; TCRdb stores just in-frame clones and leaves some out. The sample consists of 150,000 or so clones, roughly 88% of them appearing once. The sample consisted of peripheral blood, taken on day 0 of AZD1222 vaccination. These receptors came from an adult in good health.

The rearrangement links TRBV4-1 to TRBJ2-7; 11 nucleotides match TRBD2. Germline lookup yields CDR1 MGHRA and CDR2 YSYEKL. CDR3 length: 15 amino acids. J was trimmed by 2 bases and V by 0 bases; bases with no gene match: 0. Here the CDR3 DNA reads TGCGCCAGCAGCCAAGAGACTAGCGGGGCCTACGAGCAGTACTTC. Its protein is CASSQETSGAYEQYF.

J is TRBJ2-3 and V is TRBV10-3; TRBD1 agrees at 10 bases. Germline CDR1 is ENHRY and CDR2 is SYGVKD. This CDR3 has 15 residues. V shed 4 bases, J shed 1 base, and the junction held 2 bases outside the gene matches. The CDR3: CAISAGTGGTDTQYF. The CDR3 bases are TGTGCCATCAGTGCCGGGACAGGGGGCACAGATACGCAGTATTTT.

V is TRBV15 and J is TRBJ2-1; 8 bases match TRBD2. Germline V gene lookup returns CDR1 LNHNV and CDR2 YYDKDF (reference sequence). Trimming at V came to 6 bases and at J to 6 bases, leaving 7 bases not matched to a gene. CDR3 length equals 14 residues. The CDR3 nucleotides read TGTGCCACCAGTACCGGGAGGGCCGTCAATGAGCAGTTCTTC. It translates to CATSTGRAVNEQFF.

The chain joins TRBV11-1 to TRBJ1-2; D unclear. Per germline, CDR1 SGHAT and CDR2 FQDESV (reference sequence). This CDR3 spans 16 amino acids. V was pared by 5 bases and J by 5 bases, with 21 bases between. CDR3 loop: CASSGFYGRGLYGYTF. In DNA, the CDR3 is TGTGCCAGCAGCGGTTTCTACGGGAGAGGACTTTATGGCTACACCTTC.

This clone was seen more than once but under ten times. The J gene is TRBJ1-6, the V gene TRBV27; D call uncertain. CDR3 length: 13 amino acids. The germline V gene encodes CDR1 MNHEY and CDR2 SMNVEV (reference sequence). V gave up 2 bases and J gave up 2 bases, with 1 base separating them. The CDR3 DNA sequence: TGTGCCAGCAGTTTAACCTATAATTCACCCCTCCACTTT. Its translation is CASSLTYNSPLHF.

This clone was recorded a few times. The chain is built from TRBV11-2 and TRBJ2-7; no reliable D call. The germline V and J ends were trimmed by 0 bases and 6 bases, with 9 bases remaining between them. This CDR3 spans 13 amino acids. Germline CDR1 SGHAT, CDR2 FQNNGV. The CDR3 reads CASSLDLGAEQYF. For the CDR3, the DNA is TGTGCCAGCAGCTTAGATCTGGGCGCCGAGCAGTACTTC.

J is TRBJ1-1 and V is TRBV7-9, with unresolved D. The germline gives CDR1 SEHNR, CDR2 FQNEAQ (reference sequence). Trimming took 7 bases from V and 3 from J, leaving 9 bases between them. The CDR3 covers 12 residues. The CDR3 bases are TGTGCCAGCAACAGCGGGGACACTGAAGCTTTCTTT. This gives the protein CASNSGDTEAFF.

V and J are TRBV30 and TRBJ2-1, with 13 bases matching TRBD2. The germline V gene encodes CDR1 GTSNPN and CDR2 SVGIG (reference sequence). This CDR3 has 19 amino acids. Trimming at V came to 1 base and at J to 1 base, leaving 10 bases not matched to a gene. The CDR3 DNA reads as TGTGCCTGGAGTGGGGGACTAGCGGGATACGGTGGGTCCTACAATGAGCAGTTCTTC. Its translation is CAWSGGLAGYGGSYNEQFF.

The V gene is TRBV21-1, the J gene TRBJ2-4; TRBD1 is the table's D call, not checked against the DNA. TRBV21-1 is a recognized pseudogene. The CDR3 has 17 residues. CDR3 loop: CASGLRQGPSGKNIQYF. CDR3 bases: TGTGCCAGCGGCCTAAGACAGGGCCCTTCGGGCAAAAACATTCAGTACTTC.

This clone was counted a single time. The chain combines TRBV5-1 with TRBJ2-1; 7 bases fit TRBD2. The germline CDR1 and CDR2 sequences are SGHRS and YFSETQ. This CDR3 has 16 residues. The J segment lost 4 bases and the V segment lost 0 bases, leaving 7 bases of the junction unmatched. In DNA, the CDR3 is TGCGCCAGCAGCTTGGGGACAAGGGAGGGGTACAATGAGCAGTTCTTC. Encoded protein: CASSLGTREGYNEQFF.

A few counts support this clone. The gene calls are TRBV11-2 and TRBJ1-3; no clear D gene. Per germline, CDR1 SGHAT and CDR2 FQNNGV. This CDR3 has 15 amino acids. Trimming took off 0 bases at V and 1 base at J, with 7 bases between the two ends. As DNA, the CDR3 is TGTGCCAGCAGCTTAGACCCTCTGTCTGGAAACACCATATATTTT. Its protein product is CASSLDPLSGNTIYF.

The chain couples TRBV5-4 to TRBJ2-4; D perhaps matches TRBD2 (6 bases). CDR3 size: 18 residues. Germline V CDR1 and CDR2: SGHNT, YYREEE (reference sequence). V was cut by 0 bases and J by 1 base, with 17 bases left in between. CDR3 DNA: TGTGCCAGCAGCTTGGACCCCGGGGACTGGCGGGCCAAAAACATTCAGTACTTC. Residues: CASSLDPGDWRAKNIQYF.

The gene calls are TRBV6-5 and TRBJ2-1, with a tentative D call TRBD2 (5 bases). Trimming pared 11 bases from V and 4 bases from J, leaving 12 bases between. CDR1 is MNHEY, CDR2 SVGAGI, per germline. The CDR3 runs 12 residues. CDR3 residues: CAVGENYNEQFF. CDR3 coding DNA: TGTGCCGTCGGGGAGAATTACAATGAGCAGTTCTTC.

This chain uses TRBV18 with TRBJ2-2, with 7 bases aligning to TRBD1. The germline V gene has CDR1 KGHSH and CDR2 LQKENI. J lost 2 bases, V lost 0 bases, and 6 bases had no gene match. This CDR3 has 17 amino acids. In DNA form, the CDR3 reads TGTGCCAGCTCACCACCGCACAGGGGTCTCAACACCGGGGAGCTGTTTTTT. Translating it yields CASSPPHRGLNTGELFF.

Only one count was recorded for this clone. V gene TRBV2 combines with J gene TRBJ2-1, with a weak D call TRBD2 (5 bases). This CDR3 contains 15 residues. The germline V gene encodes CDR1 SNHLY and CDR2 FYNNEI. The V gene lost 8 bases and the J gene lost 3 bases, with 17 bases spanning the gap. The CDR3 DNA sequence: TGTGCCAGCTCGGGGAAGAGGCCCAGCTACAATGAGCAGTTCTTC. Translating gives CASSGKRPSYNEQFF.

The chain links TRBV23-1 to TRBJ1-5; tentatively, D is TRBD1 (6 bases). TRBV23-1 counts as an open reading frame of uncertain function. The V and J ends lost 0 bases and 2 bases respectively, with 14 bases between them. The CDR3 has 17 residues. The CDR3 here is CASSQSYRDGRNQPQHF. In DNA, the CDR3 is TGCGCCAGCAGTCAATCGTACAGGGATGGTCGCAATCAGCCCCAGCATTTT.

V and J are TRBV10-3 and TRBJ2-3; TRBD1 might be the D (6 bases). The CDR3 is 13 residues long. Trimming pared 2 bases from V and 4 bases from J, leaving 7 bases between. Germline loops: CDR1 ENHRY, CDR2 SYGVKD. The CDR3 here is CAISERGSDTQYF. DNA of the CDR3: TGTGCCATCAGTGAGAGGGGGTCAGATACGCAGTATTTT.

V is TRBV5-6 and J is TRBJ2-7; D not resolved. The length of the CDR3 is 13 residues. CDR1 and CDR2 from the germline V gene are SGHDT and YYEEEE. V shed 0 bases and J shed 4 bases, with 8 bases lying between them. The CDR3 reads CASSLGVLYEQYF. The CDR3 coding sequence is TGTGCCAGCAGCTTGGGAGTGCTTTACGAGCAGTACTTC.

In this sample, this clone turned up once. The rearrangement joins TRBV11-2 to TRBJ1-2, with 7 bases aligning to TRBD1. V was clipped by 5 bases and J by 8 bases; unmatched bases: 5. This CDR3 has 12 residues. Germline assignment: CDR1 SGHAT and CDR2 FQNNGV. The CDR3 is CASSENRGGYTF. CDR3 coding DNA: TGTGCCAGCAGCGAAAACAGGGGAGGCTACACCTTC.

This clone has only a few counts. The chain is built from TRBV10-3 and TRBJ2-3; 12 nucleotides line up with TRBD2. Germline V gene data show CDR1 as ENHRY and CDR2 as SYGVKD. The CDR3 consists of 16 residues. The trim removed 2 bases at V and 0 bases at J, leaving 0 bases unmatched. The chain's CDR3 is CAISEGLAGSTDTQYF. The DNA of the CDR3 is TGTGCCATCAGTGAGGGACTAGCGGGGAGCACAGATACGCAGTATTTT.

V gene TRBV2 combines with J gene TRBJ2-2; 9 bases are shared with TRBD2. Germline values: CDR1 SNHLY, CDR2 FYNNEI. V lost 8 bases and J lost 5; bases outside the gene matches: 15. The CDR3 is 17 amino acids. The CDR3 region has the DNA TGTGCCAGCCGCGGCGGGGGAGCGGGAGGCGGGACCGGGGAGCTGTTTTTT. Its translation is CASRGGGAGGGTGELFF.

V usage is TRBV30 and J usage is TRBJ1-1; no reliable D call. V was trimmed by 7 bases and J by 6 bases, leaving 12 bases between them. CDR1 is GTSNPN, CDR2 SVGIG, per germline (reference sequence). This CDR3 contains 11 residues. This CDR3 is CALVRYSEAFF. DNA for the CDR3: TGTGCCTTAGTAAGGTACTCTGAAGCTTTCTTT.

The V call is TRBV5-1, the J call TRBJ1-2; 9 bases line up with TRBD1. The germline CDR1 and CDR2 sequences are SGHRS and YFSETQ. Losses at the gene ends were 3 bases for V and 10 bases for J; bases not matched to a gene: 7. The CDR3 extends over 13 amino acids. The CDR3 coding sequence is TGCGCCAGCAGCTCTACGGGACAGGGTGCCTACACCTTC. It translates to CASSSTGQGAYTF.

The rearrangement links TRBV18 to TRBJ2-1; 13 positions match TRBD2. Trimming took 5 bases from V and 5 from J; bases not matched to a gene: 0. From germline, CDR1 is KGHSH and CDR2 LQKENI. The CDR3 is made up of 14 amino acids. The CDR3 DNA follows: TGTGCCAGCTCAACTAGCGGGAGGGACAATGAGCAGTTCTTC. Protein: CASSTSGRDNEQFF. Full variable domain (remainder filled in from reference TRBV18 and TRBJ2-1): NAGVMQNPRHLVRRRGQEARLRCSPMKGHSHVYWYRQLPEEGLKFMVYLQKENIIDESGMPKERFSAEFPKEGPSILRIQQVVRGDSAAYFCASSTSGRDNEQFFGPGTRLTVL.

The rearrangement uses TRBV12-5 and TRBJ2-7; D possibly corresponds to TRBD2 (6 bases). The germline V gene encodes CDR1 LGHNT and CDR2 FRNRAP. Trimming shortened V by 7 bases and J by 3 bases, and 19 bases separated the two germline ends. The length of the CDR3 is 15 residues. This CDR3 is CASAPPGGRIYEQYF. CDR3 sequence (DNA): TGTGCTAGTGCCCCACCCGGGGGTAGAATCTACGAGCAGTACTTC.

Here the CDR3 reads CAWSVGGISGNTIYF. As DNA, the CDR3 is TGTGCCTGGAGTGTAGGTGGGATCTCTGGAAACACCATATATTTT. The V gene is TRBV30, the J gene TRBJ1-3; D gene uncertain. The CDR3 length is 15 residues. Trimming pared 0 bases from V and 0 bases from J, leaving 9 bases between. The V gene's germline CDR1 is GTSNPN and CDR2 SVGIG (reference sequence).

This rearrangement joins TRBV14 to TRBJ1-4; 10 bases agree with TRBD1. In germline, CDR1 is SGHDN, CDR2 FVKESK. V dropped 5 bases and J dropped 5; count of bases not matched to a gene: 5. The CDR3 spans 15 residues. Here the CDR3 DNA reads TGTGCCAGCAGCTTGACAGGGGGCGGGAATGAAAAACTGTTTTTT. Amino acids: CASSLTGGGNEKLFF.

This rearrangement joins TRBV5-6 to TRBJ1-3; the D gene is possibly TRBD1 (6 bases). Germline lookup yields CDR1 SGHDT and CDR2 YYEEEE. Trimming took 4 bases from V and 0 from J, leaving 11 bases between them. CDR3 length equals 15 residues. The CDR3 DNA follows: TGTGCCAGCAGCGGAAGGGACACCTCTGGAAACACCATATATTTT. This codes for CASSGRDTSGNTIYF.

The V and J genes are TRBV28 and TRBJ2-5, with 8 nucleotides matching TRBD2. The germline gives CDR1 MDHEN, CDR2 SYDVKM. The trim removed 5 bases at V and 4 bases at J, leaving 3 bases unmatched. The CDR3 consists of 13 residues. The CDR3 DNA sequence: TGTGCCAGCAGTCTCGGGGGGGTAGAGACCCAGTACTTC. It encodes CASSLGGVETQYF. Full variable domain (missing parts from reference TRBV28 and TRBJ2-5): DVKVTQSSRYLVKRTGEKVFLECVQDMDHENMFWYRQDPGLGLRLIYFSYDVKMKEKGDIPEGYSVSREKKERFSLILESASTNQTSMYLCASSLGGVETQYFGPGTRLLVL.